The 27 T cell receptor beta chains reported below all come from one sample, sequenced in a study of human T cells and chemical hapten exposure. TCRdb re-called the RACE reads with MiXCR, one entry per CDR3 protein. The table shows 100,000 or so distinct CDR3 sequences, with about 9% occurring only once. Time point reported: patch test 2, 6 weeks after DPC sensitization. Stated treatment: therapeutic diphenylcyclopropenone sensitization with weekly scalp DPC. Material: whole blood, obtained in connection with sensitization to the hapten diphenylcyclopropenone (DPC). These TCRs come from a woman in her thirties or forties with alopecia areata. Some clones in this sample may be carry-over from other donors' samples.

The chain links TRBV7-2 to TRBJ1-4; D is ambiguous. V lost 2 bases and J 10 bases, leaving 5 bases between the germline ends. The V gene's germline CDR1 is SGHTA and CDR2 FQGNSA. This CDR3 is 11 amino acids long. Written as DNA, the CDR3 is TGTGCCAGCAGCTTACTGGGAAAACTGTTTTTT. Translation gives CASSLLGKLFF. The variable domain in full, completed from reference TRBV7-2 and TRBJ1-4, reads GAGVSQSPSNKVTEKGKDVELRCDPISGHTALYWYRQSLGQGLEFLIYFQGNSAPDKSGLPSDRFSAERTGGSVSTLTIQRTQQEDSAVYLCASSLLGKLFFGSGTQLSVL.

Ten or more counts support this clonotype. The chain uses TRBV3-1 and TRBJ1-2; D gene unclear. V lost 6 bases to trimming and J lost 4 bases, with 18 bases between them. Germline V gene data show CDR1 as LGHDT and CDR2 as YNNKEL (reference sequence). The CDR3 is 15 amino acids. The CDR3 is CASRDTGSIGYGYTF. The CDR3 DNA sequence: TGTGCCAGCAGGGATACCGGGAGCATAGGCTATGGCTACACCTTC.

This clonotype was seen many times. The chain is built from TRBV30 and TRBJ2-4; no reliable D call. The CDR3 is 13 amino acids. Germline V lookup: CDR1 GTSNPN, CDR2 SVGIG (reference sequence). The germline V and J ends were trimmed by 3 bases and 2 bases, with 8 bases remaining between them. The CDR3 DNA follows: TGTGCCTGGAGCGCTAGTTCCAAAAACATTCAGTACTTC. Residues: CAWSASSKNIQYF.

This clonotype has only a few counts. This rearrangement joins TRBV7-2 to TRBJ2-2; D is unresolved. The germline gives CDR1 SGHTA, CDR2 FQGNSA. This CDR3 has 16 residues. With 5 bases removed from V and 1 base from J, the gap between germline ends came to 14 bases. For the CDR3, the DNA is TGTGCCAGCAGCCCCCGCAGCGTAGGGAACACCGGGGAGCTGTTTTTT. Translated, it gives CASSPRSVGNTGELFF.

This clonotype was counted many times. The V gene is TRBV12-3 or TRBV12-4, the J gene TRBJ2-5; no definite D call. Trimming took 4 bases from V and 5 from J, leaving 14 bases between them. The CDR3 is made up of 14 amino acids. As DNA, the CDR3 is TGTGCCAGCAGTTCCCTCGGGCTAGGGGAGACCCAGTACTTC. The encoded protein is CASSSLGLGETQYF.

The J gene is TRBJ2-1, the V gene TRBV19; possible D gene TRBD1, 6 bases. CDR1 is LNHDA and CDR2 is SQIVND in the germline V gene (reference sequence). There are 15 residues in the CDR3. V was pared by 8 bases and J by 9 bases, with 23 bases between. CDR3 amino acids: CASHSPNQGHIEQFF. The CDR3 DNA follows: TGTGCCAGTCACTCCCCAAACCAGGGACATATTGAGCAGTTCTTC.

This clonotype was counted many times. This chain uses TRBV29-1 with TRBJ1-2, with TRBD1 matching over 9 bases. This CDR3 is built from 13 residues. Per germline, CDR1 SQVTM and CDR2 ANQGSEA. V shed 6 bases, J shed 2 bases, and the junction held 4 bases outside the gene matches. The CDR3 spells CSVRDRDNYGYTF. CDR3 DNA sequence: TGCAGCGTAAGGGACAGGGACAACTATGGCTACACCTTC.

This clonotype has at least ten counts. This rearrangement joins TRBV4-3 to TRBJ2-5; TRBD2 matches 11 bases. J gave up 4 bases and V 4 bases, and 8 bases lay outside the gene matches. This CDR3 has 16 amino acids. The germline V gene has CDR1 LGHNA and CDR2 YSLEER. The CDR3 loop is CASSPTGTSGPETQYF. CDR3 DNA: TGCGCCAGCAGCCCCACAGGGACTAGCGGACCAGAGACCCAGTACTTC.

This clonotype was counted only a few times. The rearrangement links TRBV7-2 to TRBJ2-5, with D possibly being TRBD1 (5 bases). CDR1 is SGHTA, CDR2 FQGNSA, per germline. V lost 5 bases, J lost 5 bases, and 12 bases lay in between. The CDR3 consists of 13 residues. The CDR3 bases are TGTGCCAGCAGCGTCAGGGTAGAGGAGACCCAGTACTTC. Protein: CASSVRVEETQYF.

This sequence joins TRBV5-4 and TRBJ2-1; 12 bases are a match to TRBD2. Germline V CDR1 and CDR2: SGHNT, YYREEE (reference sequence). The CDR3 runs 16 residues. The J segment lost 8 bases and the V segment lost 4 bases, leaving 10 bases of the junction unmatched. CDR3 nucleotide sequence: TGTGCCAGCAGCCGAATGACTAGCGGGAGTGTGGATGAGCAGTTCTTC. This codes for CASSRMTSGSVDEQFF.

This clonotype was seen repeatedly, ten times or more. The J gene is TRBJ2-7, the V gene TRBV27, with 7 bases matching TRBD1. The CDR3 is made up of 16 amino acids. The ends lost 6 bases at V and 0 bases at J; junction bases unmatched: 11. The germline CDR1 and CDR2 sequences are MNHEY and SMNVEV (reference sequence). The CDR3 is CASRPAPGTASYEQYF. The CDR3 bases are TGTGCCAGCAGACCCGCTCCCGGGACAGCCTCCTACGAGCAGTACTTC.

The rearrangement uses TRBV27 and TRBJ2-1, with TRBD1 identical over 9 bases. The V segment lost 5 bases and the J segment 7 bases; nucleotides outside the gene matches: 3. The CDR3 consists of 13 residues. Germline V gene lookup returns CDR1 MNHEY and CDR2 SMNVEV (reference sequence). CDR3 loop: CASSTGGKNEQFF. The CDR3 coding sequence is TGTGCCAGCAGTACAGGGGGCAAAAATGAGCAGTTCTTC.

This clonotype showed up many times. The chain recombines TRBV28 with TRBJ2-7; the D is unclear. This CDR3 spans 13 amino acids. Germline V gives CDR1 MDHEN, CDR2 SYDVKM. Between the trimmed V and J ends, which lost 5 bases and 3 bases, there was a span of 11 bases. CDR3 amino acids: CASSKAVLYEQYF. The CDR3 DNA is TGTGCCAGCAGTAAGGCCGTGCTCTACGAGCAGTACTTC. The full variable domain, rest sourced from reference TRBV28 and TRBJ2-7, is DVKVTQSSRYLVKRTGEKVFLECVQDMDHENMFWYRQDPGLGLRLIYFSYDVKMKEKGDIPEGYSVSREKKERFSLILESASTNQTSMYLCASSKAVLYEQYFGPGTRLTVT.

V and J are TRBV30 and TRBJ2-7, with D maybe TRBD1 (5 bases). Germline CDR1 GTSNPN, CDR2 SVGIG (reference sequence). V was pared by 0 bases and J by 6 bases, with 12 bases between. The CDR3 loop spans 13 amino acids. Here the CDR3 reads CAWSVQVGPEQYF. CDR3 DNA: TGTGCCTGGAGTGTACAGGTGGGCCCCGAGCAGTACTTC. Filled out from reference TRBV30 and TRBJ2-7, the complete variable domain reads SQTIHQWPATLVQPVGSPLSLECTVEGTSNPNLYWYRQAAGRGLQLLFYSVGIGQISSEVPQNLSASRPQDRQFILSSKKLLLSDSGFYLCAWSVQVGPEQYFGPGTRLTVT.

This clonotype showed up just a few times. The rearrangement uses TRBV30 and TRBJ1-1; 9 nucleotides match TRBD1. This CDR3 is 15 amino acids long. The germline V gene has CDR1 GTSNPN and CDR2 SVGIG (reference sequence). The V gene end was trimmed by 0 bases and the J gene end by 3 bases; junction bases not matched to a gene: 5. The CDR3 spells CAWSVLGTGHTEAFF. CDR3 DNA: TGTGCCTGGAGTGTACTAGGGACAGGGCACACTGAAGCTTTCTTT.

This clonotype was recorded a few times. V and J are TRBV11-2 and TRBJ2-1; 14 bases are a match to TRBD2. V dropped 5 bases and J dropped 8; count of bases not matched to a gene: 5. The germline CDR1 and CDR2 sequences are SGHAT and FQNNGV. The CDR3 is 15 residues long. DNA for the CDR3: TGTGCCAGCAGCGTGACTAGCGGGAGGGCCGATGAGCAGTTCTTC. It yields the protein CASSVTSGRADEQFF.

This clonotype has a count of ten or more. The chain couples TRBV29-1 to TRBJ2-5; TRBD2 matches 7 bases. The CDR3 length is 14 residues. J gave up 2 bases and V 3 bases, and 6 bases lay outside the gene matches. Germline V gene sequence: CDR1 SQVTM, CDR2 ANQGSEA. The CDR3 protein is CSVELADLQETQYF. CDR3 nucleotide sequence: TGCAGCGTTGAGCTAGCGGACTTACAAGAGACCCAGTACTTC.

This clonotype was recorded a few times. The V call is TRBV20-1, the J call TRBJ2-1; 8 positions agree with TRBD2. J was trimmed by 4 bases and V by 5 bases; bases with no gene match: 7. The CDR3 runs 14 residues. CDR1 and CDR2 (germline): DFQATT, SNEGSKA (reference sequence). CDR3 in amino acids: CSAGLALTYNEQFF. The CDR3 region has the DNA TGCAGTGCTGGACTAGCACTGACATACAATGAGCAGTTCTTC.

This clonotype was counted a few times. The chain links TRBV7-2 to TRBJ2-3, with D possibly matching TRBD2 (6 bases). CDR3 size: 12 residues. In germline, CDR1 is SGHTA, CDR2 FQGNSA. Trimming cost V 5 bases and J 6 bases, with 9 bases left between them. This CDR3 reads CASSGRLDTQYF. The CDR3 coding sequence is TGTGCCAGCAGCGGGAGGCTGGATACGCAGTATTTT.

This clonotype showed up just a few times. This chain connects TRBV7-2 to TRBJ2-3; D unclear. CDR3 length equals 13 residues. V shed 7 bases and J shed 5 bases, with 13 bases lying between them. Germline V gene sequence: CDR1 SGHTA, CDR2 FQGNSA. CDR3 DNA: TGTGCCAGCATCAGGACCTTCGAAGATACGCAGTATTTT. Protein: CASIRTFEDTQYF.

This clonotype was counted ten times or more. CDR3 nucleotides: TGTGCCAGCAGTGGACTAGCGGGATACAATGAGCAGTTCTTC. It translates to CASSGLAGYNEQFF. This rearrangement joins TRBV6-5 to TRBJ2-1; 12 nucleotides agree with TRBD2. The CDR3 runs 14 residues. Germline V gives CDR1 MNHEY, CDR2 SVGAGI. V lost 5 bases and J lost 4; bases outside the gene matches: 0.

This chain links TRBV2 with TRBJ2-1, with D possibly called TRBD1 or TRBD2 (5 bases each). Trimming shortened V by 11 bases and J by 6 bases, and 11 bases separated the two germline ends. The CDR3 loop spans 11 amino acids. Germline CDR1 reads SNHLY; CDR2 reads FYNNEI. CDR3 coding DNA: TGTGCCGGGACCTTAGGCAATGAGCAGTTCTTC. Encoded protein: CAGTLGNEQFF.

V and J are TRBV5-1 and TRBJ2-3, with D maybe TRBD1 (5 bases). There are 18 residues in the CDR3. V lost 0 bases to trimming and J lost 0 bases, with 17 bases between them. CDR1 is SGHRS and CDR2 is YFSETQ in the germline V gene. The CDR3 region is CASSLGPRWQGSTDTQYF. The CDR3 DNA is TGCGCCAGCAGCTTGGGGCCGAGATGGCAGGGAAGCACAGATACGCAGTATTTT. Full variable domain (missing parts from reference TRBV5-1 and TRBJ2-3): KAGVTQTPRYLIKTRGQQVTLSCSPISGHRSVSWYQQTPGQGLQFLFEYFSETQRNKGNFPGRFSGRQFSNSRSEMNVSTLELGDSALYLCASSLGPRWQGSTDTQYFGPGTRLTVL.

This clonotype was seen at least ten times. The V gene is TRBV30, the J gene TRBJ1-5, with D perhaps matching TRBD1 (6 bases). The CDR3 has 13 amino acids. Germline V gene sequence: CDR1 GTSNPN, CDR2 SVGIG (reference sequence). V was pared by 1 base and J by 2 bases, with 6 bases between. This CDR3 is CAWSGQGNQPQHF. The CDR3 bases are TGTGCCTGGAGTGGACAGGGCAATCAGCCCCAGCATTTT. Together with reference TRBV30 and TRBJ1-5, the CDR3 gives the full variable domain: SQTIHQWPATLVQPVGSPLSLECTVEGTSNPNLYWYRQAAGRGLQLLFYSVGIGQISSEVPQNLSASRPQDRQFILSSKKLLLSDSGFYLCAWSGQGNQPQHFGDGTRLSIL.

This clonotype was observed a handful of times. The genes are TRBV7-2 and TRBJ2-3; TRBD2 matches 11 bases. J was trimmed by 0 bases and V by 1 base; bases with no gene match: 3. This CDR3 has 17 amino acids. Germline V CDR1 and CDR2: SGHTA, FQGNSA. The CDR3 bases are TGTGCCAGCAGCTTAGGACTAGCGGGGTCCAGCACAGATACGCAGTATTTT. This encodes CASSLGLAGSSTDTQYF.

This clonotype was picked up a small number of times. This sequence joins TRBV7-9 and TRBJ1-1, with D unresolved. Germline V lookup: CDR1 SEHNR, CDR2 FQNEAQ (reference sequence). Trimming left V 5 bases short and J 6 bases short, with 13 bases between. The CDR3 sequence is 13 residues long. The CDR3 reads CASSPISRAEAFF. DNA of the CDR3: TGTGCCAGCAGCCCCATCAGCCGCGCTGAAGCTTTCTTT.

At least ten counts were recorded for this clonotype. The V gene is TRBV20-1, the J gene TRBJ2-1, with no clear D. The CDR3 is made up of 14 amino acids. Trimming took 0 bases from V and 5 from J, leaving 11 bases between them. Germline CDR1 DFQATT, CDR2 SNEGSKA (reference sequence). CDR3 bases: TGCAGTGCTAGAGATAGTGGTGGCCACAATGAGCAGTTCTTC. This translates into CSARDSGGHNEQFF.